These 21 T cell receptor beta chains came from one sample sequenced in a study of blood T cell repertoires in COVID-19. The repertoire was sequenced with immunoSEQ multiplex PCR; TCRdb's copy has only in-frame clones and lacks some. In the table there are 300,000 to 350,000 clones, 75% to 95% of which are singletons. Material for sequencing was peripheral blood. These receptors all stem from a woman in her thirties with COVID-19, enrolled during active disease.

This chain uses TRBV5-1 with TRBJ1-3; TRBD1 matches at 12 bases. CDR1 is SGHRS, CDR2 YFSETQ, per germline. V lost 2 bases to trimming and J lost 5 bases; unmatched junction nucleotides: 2. This CDR3 region has 15 residues. The DNA for the CDR3 is TGCGCCAGCAGCTTTGGGACAGGGGGCAGAAACACCATATATTTT. Translated: CASSFGTGGRNTIYF.

The chain combines TRBV2 with TRBJ2-5, with TRBD1 matching 8 bases. V was pared by 7 bases and J by 4 bases, with 8 bases of the junction left unmatched. CDR1 and CDR2 (germline): SNHLY, FYNNEI. CDR3 length: 14 residues. CDR3 residues: CASKAGTGGETQYF. CDR3 nucleotides: TGTGCCAGCAAGGCCGGGACAGGCGGAGAGACCCAGTACTTC.

The chain links TRBV5-8 to TRBJ2-7; D not certain. Germline V gives CDR1 SGHTS, CDR2 YDEGEE. Trimming removed 4 bases from V and 0 bases from J, with 8 bases in between. The CDR3 extends over 13 amino acids. In nucleotides, the CDR3 is TGTGCCAGCAGCCGAGACAACTCCTACGAGCAGTACTTC. Translation gives CASSRDNSYEQYF.

The V and J genes are TRBV19 and TRBJ1-1; possible D gene TRBD1, 6 bases. Germline assignment: CDR1 LNHDA and CDR2 SQIVND (reference sequence). V was shortened by 6 bases and J by 2 bases, with 25 bases between the two germline ends. The CDR3 has 18 residues. CDR3 sequence reads: CASRPNRGRPGQNTEAFF. CDR3 DNA sequence: TGTGCCAGTAGACCGAACCGCGGTCGCCCGGGACAAAACACTGAAGCTTTCTTT.

The J gene is TRBJ1-2, the V gene TRBV3-1 (or the pseudogene TRBV3-2); weak D call: TRBD1 (5 bases). Trimming cost V 6 bases and J 3 bases, with 11 bases left between them. Germline V CDR1 and CDR2: LGHDT, YNNKEL (reference sequence). The CDR3 runs to 13 residues. DNA for the CDR3: TGTGCCAGCAGTTACCGGGACTACTATGGCTACACCTTC. This sequence encodes CASSYRDYYGYTF.

On this clone: Other DNA sequences within the sample encode an identical CDR3. The rearrangement uses TRBV18 and TRBJ1-1, with D tentatively TRBD1 (5 bases). The germline V and J ends were trimmed by 3 bases and 1 base, with 9 bases remaining between them. This CDR3 region has 14 residues. Germline V gene lookup returns CDR1 KGHSH and CDR2 LQKENI. The CDR3 loop is CASSPPGPNTEAFF. The DNA for the CDR3 is TGTGCCAGCTCACCTCCAGGGCCGAACACTGAAGCTTTCTTT.

J is TRBJ1-4 and V is TRBV30; D is perhaps TRBD1 (6 bases). Germline V lookup: CDR1 GTSNPN, CDR2 SVGIG (reference sequence). The CDR3 loop spans 14 amino acids. V lost 4 bases to trimming and J lost 5 bases, with 14 bases between them. CDR3 amino acids: CAWTEDSLNEKLFF. CDR3 bases: TGTGCCTGGACCGAGGACAGCCTAAATGAAAAACTGTTTTTT.

To note about this clone: Other nucleotide sequences in the sample specify the same CDR3. This chain links TRBV9 with TRBJ1-1; a possible D gene is TRBD1 (5 bases). The V end lost 3 bases, the J end lost 0 bases, and 6 bases lay between the germline ends. Germline V gene lookup returns CDR1 SGDLS and CDR2 YYNGEE. The CDR3 spans 13 residues. As DNA, the CDR3 is TGTGCCAGCAGCGGACAGATGAACACTGAAGCTTTCTTT. Translated, it gives CASSGQMNTEAFF.

The rearrangement joins TRBV28 to TRBJ1-2, with 7 bases matching TRBD1. This CDR3 spans 12 amino acids. With V trimmed by 4 bases and J by 7 bases, 3 bases remained unmatched. Per germline, CDR1 MDHEN and CDR2 SYDVKM. CDR3 nucleotides: TGTGCCAGCAGTTCCGACAGGGTTGGCTACACCTTC. It specifies CASSSDRVGYTF.

This clone came up once. The J gene is TRBJ2-7, the V gene TRBV2; D is unclear. V lost 2 bases and J 2 bases, leaving 7 bases between the germline ends. Germline V gene sequence: CDR1 SNHLY, CDR2 FYNNEI. This CDR3 contains 13 residues. CDR3 region: CASSENSPYEQYF. CDR3 in DNA: TGTGCCAGCAGTGAAAATAGTCCCTACGAGCAGTACTTC.

The J gene is TRBJ1-4, the V gene TRBV18, with TRBD1 as a possible D gene (5 bases). Germline V gene data show CDR1 as KGHSH and CDR2 as LQKENI. V was cut by 2 bases and J by 3 bases, with 7 bases left in between. CDR3 length equals 14 residues. The CDR3 region is CASSPDSANEKLFF. For the CDR3, the DNA is TGTGCCAGCTCACCAGACAGCGCTAATGAAAAACTGTTTTTT.

The V gene is TRBV15, the J gene TRBJ1-6; D possibly corresponds to TRBD1 (6 bases). Trimming stripped 4 bases from V and 7 bases from J, with 17 bases between. The V gene's germline CDR1 is LNHNV and CDR2 YYDKDF (reference sequence). This CDR3 spans 16 amino acids. The CDR3 is CATSKGVRTVNSPLHF. The CDR3 bases are TGTGCCACCAGCAAGGGGGTCCGGACGGTCAATTCACCCCTCCACTTT.

The V and J genes are TRBV2 and TRBJ1-5; D unresolved. The CDR3 loop spans 14 amino acids. Germline values: CDR1 SNHLY, CDR2 FYNNEI. Trimming shortened V by 2 bases and J by 4 bases, and 9 bases separated the two germline ends. The DNA for the CDR3 is TGTGCCAGCAGTGAAAGACTACCAAATCAGCCCCAGCATTTT. It specifies CASSERLPNQPQHF. Drawing the rest from reference TRBV2 and TRBJ1-5, the complete variable domain is EPEVTQTPSHQVTQMGQEVILRCVPISNHLYFYWYRQILGQKVEFLVSFYNNEISEKSEIFDDQFSVERPDGSNFTLKIRSTKLEDSAMYFCASSERLPNQPQHFGDGTRLSIL.

V gene TRBV7-9 combines with J gene TRBJ1-2; D gene unclear. The length of the CDR3 is 13 residues. From germline, CDR1 is SEHNR and CDR2 FQNEAQ (reference sequence). Trimming pared 3 bases from V and 3 bases from J, leaving 8 bases between. The CDR3 sequence is CASSFDTDYGYTF. The CDR3 coding sequence is TGTGCCAGCAGCTTTGACACGGACTATGGCTACACCTTC.

There are a few counts of this clone. The chain employs TRBV4-1 and TRBJ2-7, with D hard to call. The germline CDR1 and CDR2 sequences are MGHRA and YSYEKL. The ends were cut back, 1 base at V and 8 bases at J, with 18 bases in the middle. The CDR3 extends over 15 amino acids. CDR3 protein: CASSQVEQSATKQYF. CDR3 sequence (DNA): TGCGCCAGCAGCCAAGTGGAGCAGTCGGCTACGAAGCAGTACTTC.

This clone was observed once. The chain joins TRBV18 to TRBJ2-7; D not resolved. Germline values: CDR1 KGHSH, CDR2 LQKENI. V was shortened by 0 bases and J by 6 bases, with 12 bases between the two germline ends. The CDR3 is 14 residues long. CDR3 nucleotides: TGTGCCAGCTCACCACCTAGCAGAGTCGGCGAGCAGTACTTC. Translated: CASSPPSRVGEQYF.

The chain employs TRBV19 and TRBJ1-2; maybe TRBD1 (5 bases). Germline assignment: CDR1 LNHDA and CDR2 SQIVND (reference sequence). Trimming removed 3 bases at V and 7 bases at J, with 6 bases between. This CDR3 region has 11 residues. CDR3 sequence: CASSITGGYTF. The DNA for the CDR3 is TGTGCCAGTAGTATTACAGGTGGCTACACCTTC. Supplemented by reference TRBV19 and TRBJ1-2, the full variable domain reads DGGITQSPKYLFRKEGQNVTLSCEQNLNHDAMYWYRQDPGQGLRLIYYSQIVNDFQKGDIAEGYSVSREKKESFPLTVTSAQKNPTAFYLCASSITGGYTFGSGTRLTVV.

The chain carries TRBV7-2 and TRBJ2-7; a weak D match, TRBD2 (6 bases). The CDR3 is made up of 14 amino acids. The germline gives CDR1 SGHTA, CDR2 FQGNSA. Between the trimmed V and J ends, which lost 0 bases and 6 bases, there was a span of 12 bases. This CDR3 reads CASSLAVGSGEQYF. The CDR3 DNA is TGTGCCAGCAGCTTAGCGGTCGGGAGTGGCGAGCAGTACTTC.

The rearrangement joins TRBV2 to TRBJ1-1; D call uncertain. Germline V gene sequence: CDR1 SNHLY, CDR2 FYNNEI. The germline V and J ends were trimmed by 0 bases and 11 bases, with 13 bases remaining between them. This CDR3 has 13 amino acids. CDR3: CASSEARPGKAFF. The CDR3 DNA is TGTGCCAGCAGTGAAGCGCGACCAGGCAAGGCTTTCTTT.

As DNA, the CDR3 is TGTGCCAGCAGCTTAGCCTGGGGGCGGGAGAATATCAACGAGCAGTACTTC. Translated, it gives CASSLAWGRENINEQYF. The chain couples TRBV7-8 to TRBJ2-7; possibly TRBD2 for D (7 bases). CDR3 size: 17 residues. CDR1 is SGHVS, CDR2 FQNEAQ, per germline. Trimming shortened V by 0 bases and J by 5 bases, and 20 bases separated the two germline ends. The full variable domain, its missing parts supplied by reference TRBV7-8 and TRBJ2-7, is GAGVSQSPRYKVAKRGQDVALRCDPISGHVSLFWYQQALGQGPEFLTYFQNEAQLDKSGLPSDRFFAERPEGSVSTLKIQRTQQEDSAVYLCASSLAWGRENINEQYFGPGTRLTVT.

The rearrangement links TRBV5-4 to TRBJ1-2, with 11 bases identical to TRBD1. With 2 bases clipped from V and 8 bases from J, the junction kept 5 bases outside the gene matches. Germline assignment: CDR1 SGHNT and CDR2 YYREEE (reference sequence). This CDR3 is 14 amino acids long. CDR3 residues: CASSFEDRGRGYTF. The CDR3 DNA reads TGTGCCAGCAGCTTTGAGGACAGGGGGCGAGGCTACACCTTC.